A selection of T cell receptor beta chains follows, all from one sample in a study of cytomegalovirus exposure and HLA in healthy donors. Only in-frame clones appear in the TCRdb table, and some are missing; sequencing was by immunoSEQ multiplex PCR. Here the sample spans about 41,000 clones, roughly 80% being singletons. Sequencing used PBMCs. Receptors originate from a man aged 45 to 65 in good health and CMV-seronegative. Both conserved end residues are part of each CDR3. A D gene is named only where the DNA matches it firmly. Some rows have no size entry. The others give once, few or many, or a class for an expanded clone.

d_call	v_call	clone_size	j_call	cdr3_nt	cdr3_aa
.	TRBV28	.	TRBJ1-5	TGTGCCAGCAGTTTATGGCGAGAGCATCAGCCCCAGCATTTT	CASSLWREHQPQHF
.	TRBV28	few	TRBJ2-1	TGTGCCAGCAGTTTCCAAACCCCCAGACTAGTTCGGTACAATGAGCAGTTCTTC	CASSFQTPRLVRYNEQFF
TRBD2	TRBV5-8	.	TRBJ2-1	TGTGCCAGCAGCTTGGGACTAGCGGAGATATACAATGAGCAGTTCTTC	CASSLGLAEIYNEQFF
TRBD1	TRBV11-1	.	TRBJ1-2	TGTGCCAGCAGCTTATCTTACGGGACAGCCCCCTATGGCTACACCTTC	CASSLSYGTAPYGYTF
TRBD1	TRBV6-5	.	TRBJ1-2	TGTGCCAGCACCCAACCAGGGGGCGAGGATGGCTACACCTTC	CASTQPGGEDGYTF
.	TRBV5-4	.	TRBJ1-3	TGTGCCAGCAGCCTTGGGGACTTTAGCTCTGGAAACACCATATATTTT	CASSLGDFSSGNTIYF
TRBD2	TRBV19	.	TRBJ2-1	TGTGCCAGTAGTAGGGGACTAGCGGGAAGCTCCTACAATGAGCAGTTCTTC	CASSRGLAGSSYNEQFF
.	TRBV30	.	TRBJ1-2	TGTGCCTGGAGTGTACATCGGGCTAACTATGGCTACACCTTC	CAWSVHRANYGYTF
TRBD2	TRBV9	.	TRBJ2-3	TGTGCCAGCAGCGTACTAGCGGGCACAGATACGCAGTATTTT	CASSVLAGTDTQYF
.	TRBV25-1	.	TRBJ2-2	TGTGCCAGCCAGGGCGGGACGGCCGGGGAGCTGTTTTTT	CASQGGTAGELFF
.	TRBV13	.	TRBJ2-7	TGTGCCAGCAGCTTAGAGCAGGGGTCCCACGAGCAGTACTTC	CASSLEQGSHEQYF
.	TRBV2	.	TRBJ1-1	TGTGCCAGCAGTGGGGCGGGGGAGTTAGCTTTCTTT	CASSGAGELAFF
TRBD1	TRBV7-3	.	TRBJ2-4	TGTGCCAGCAGCTTGGGACAGGGGGGGAACATTCAGTACTTC	CASSLGQGGNIQYF
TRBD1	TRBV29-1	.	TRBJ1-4	TGCAGCGTTTCCAACAGGGGATATTCTCATTTT	CSVSNRGYSHF
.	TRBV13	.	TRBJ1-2	TGTGCCAGCAGCTTAGGACAGGCCAGTAACTATGGCTACACCTTC	CASSLGQASNYGYTF
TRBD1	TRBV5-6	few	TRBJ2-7	TGTGCCAGCAGTCCCGGGACAGGCTTCGGCGAGCAGTACTTC	CASSPGTGFGEQYF
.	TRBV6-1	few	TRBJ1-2	TGTGCCAGCAGGCGGGACGTCGACTATGGCTACACCTTC	CASRRDVDYGYTF
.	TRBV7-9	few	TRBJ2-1	TGTTCCAGTCGCAATGATCTGCGTGAGCAGTTCTTC	CSSRNDLREQFF
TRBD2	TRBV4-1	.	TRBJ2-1	TGCGCCAGCAGCCCCCTAGCGGGAGAGGTCCGTGAGCAGTTCTTC	CASSPLAGEVREQFF
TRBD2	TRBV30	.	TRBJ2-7	TGTGCCTGGAGTGGGACCTGGACTAGCGGGGGCAAAGCCTACGAGCAGTACTTC	CAWSGTWTSGGKAYEQYF
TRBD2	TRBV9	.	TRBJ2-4	TGTGCCAGCAGCGTAGGACTAGCGGGGGCCAAAAACATTCAGTACTTC	CASSVGLAGAKNIQYF
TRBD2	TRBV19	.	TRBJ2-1	TGTGCCAGTAGTACTAGCGGGATGGGAGGAAATGAGCAGTTCTTC	CASSTSGMGGNEQFF
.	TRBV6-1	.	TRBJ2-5	TGTGCCAGCAGTGAATCAAGGACAGTCATGACTAAGCAAGAGACCCAGTACTTC	CASSESRTVMTKQETQYF
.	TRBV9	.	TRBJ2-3	TGTGCCAGCAGCGTAGGCACCTCCTCTACCACAGATACGCAGTATTTT	CASSVGTSSTTDTQYF
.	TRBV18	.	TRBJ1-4	TGTGCCAGCTCACCAAGGATAGCTGCAACTAATGAAAAACTGTTTTTT	CASSPRIAATNEKLFF
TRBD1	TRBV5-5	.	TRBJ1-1	TGTGCCAGCAGTTTTTGGCGTCAGGGGGCTGAAGCTTTCTTT	CASSFWRQGAEAFF
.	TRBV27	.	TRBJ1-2	TGTGCCAGCAGTTTGCAATACTCCGCCTCCTATGGCTACACCTTC	CASSLQYSASYGYTF
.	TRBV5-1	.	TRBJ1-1	TGCGCCAGCAGCTTGGACCACGGGGACACTGAAGCTTTCTTT	CASSLDHGDTEAFF
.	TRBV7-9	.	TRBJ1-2	TGTGCCAGCAGCTTAGCCGAATCAAGCGGCTACACCTTC	CASSLAESSGYTF
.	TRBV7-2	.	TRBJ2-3	TGTGCCAGCACTCCGACGGGAGATACGCAGTATTTT	CASTPTGDTQYF
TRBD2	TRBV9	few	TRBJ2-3	TGTGCCAGCAGCGTGGGAGGGCCAGTAGATACGCAGTATTTT	CASSVGGPVDTQYF
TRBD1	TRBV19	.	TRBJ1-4	TGTGCCAGTAGTGCGTGGGGACAGCTCGGTGAAAAACTGTTTTTT	CASSAWGQLGEKLFF
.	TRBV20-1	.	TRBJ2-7	TGCAGTGCTAGACAGGGTTACGAGCAGTACTTC	CSARQGYEQYF
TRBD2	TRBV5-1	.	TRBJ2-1	TGCGCCAGCAGCTTGGGCCTCGCTAGCGGGGGGGTTTACAATGAGCAGTTCTTC	CASSLGLASGGVYNEQFF
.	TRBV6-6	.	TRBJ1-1	TGTGCCAGCAATATCAGGGCTGAAGCTTTCTTT	CASNIRAEAFF
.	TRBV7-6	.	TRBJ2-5	TGTGCCAGCAGCTTAGACAGGATCCAAGAGACCCAGTACTTC	CASSLDRIQETQYF
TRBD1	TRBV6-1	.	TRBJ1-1	TGTGCCAGCAGTTGGACAGGGGTGAACACTGAAGCTTTCTTT	CASSWTGVNTEAFF
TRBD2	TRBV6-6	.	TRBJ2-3	TGTCGTTCGTCTGTAGCGGGAGAGGTACAAGATACGCAGTATTTT	CRSSVAGEVQDTQYF
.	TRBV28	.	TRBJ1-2	TGTGCCAGCAGTTTAACAACCTATGGCTACACCTTC	CASSLTTYGYTF
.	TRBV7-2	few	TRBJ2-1	TGTGCCAGCAGCTTAGAACTCGGGGAGCAGTTCTTC	CASSLELGEQFF
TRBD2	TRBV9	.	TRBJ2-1	TGTGCCAGCAGCGGAGCGGGGGGCCCCCACAATGAGCAGTTCTTC	CASSGAGGPHNEQFF
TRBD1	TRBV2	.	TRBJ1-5	TGTGCCAGCAGGGGACAGGGTTCGGGCAATCAGCCCCAGCATTTT	CASRGQGSGNQPQHF
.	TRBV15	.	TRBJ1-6	TGTGCCACCAGCAGAGAGTCAGGGAGGTCACCCCTCCACTTT	CATSRESGRSPLHF
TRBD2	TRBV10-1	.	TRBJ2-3	TGCGCCAGCAGTGGAGGACTAGCGGGGGAAAAGAGGGATTTT	CASSGGLAGEKRDF
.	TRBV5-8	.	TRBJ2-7	TGTGCCAGCAGCTTGATCCTCGGGAACCCCTACGAGCAGTACTTC	CASSLILGNPYEQYF